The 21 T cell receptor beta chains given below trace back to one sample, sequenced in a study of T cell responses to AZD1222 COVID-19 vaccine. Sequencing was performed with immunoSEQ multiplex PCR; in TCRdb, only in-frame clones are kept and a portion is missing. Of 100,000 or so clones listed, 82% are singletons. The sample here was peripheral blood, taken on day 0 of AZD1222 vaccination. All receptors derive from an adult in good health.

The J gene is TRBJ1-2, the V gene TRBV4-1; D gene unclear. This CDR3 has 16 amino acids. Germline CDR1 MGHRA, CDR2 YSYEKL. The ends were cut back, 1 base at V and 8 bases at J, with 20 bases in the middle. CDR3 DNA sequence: TGCGCCAGCAGCCAAGCATCAACGGGCGGACTTTGGGGCTACACCTTC. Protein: CASSQASTGGLWGYTF.

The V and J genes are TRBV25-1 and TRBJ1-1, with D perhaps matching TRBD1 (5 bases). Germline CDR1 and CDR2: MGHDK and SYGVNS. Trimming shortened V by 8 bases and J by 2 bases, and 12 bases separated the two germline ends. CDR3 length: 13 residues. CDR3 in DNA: TGTGCCAGCTTGGGACGGATCAACACTGAAGCTTTCTTT. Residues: CASLGRINTEAFF.

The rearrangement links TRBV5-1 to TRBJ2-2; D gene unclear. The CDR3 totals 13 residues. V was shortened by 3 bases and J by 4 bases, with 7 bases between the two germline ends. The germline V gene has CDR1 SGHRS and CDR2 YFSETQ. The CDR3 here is CASSSIFTGELFF. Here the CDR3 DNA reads TGCGCCAGCAGCTCCATATTCACCGGGGAGCTGTTTTTT.

CDR3 in amino acids: CASSESGGSGNSPLHF. The CDR3 coding sequence is TGTGCCAGCAGTGAATCAGGGGGCAGCGGTAATTCACCCCTCCACTTT. This sequence joins TRBV25-1 and TRBJ1-6, with 8 bases aligning to TRBD1. Germline-derived CDR1 and CDR2 are MGHDK and SYGVNS. Germline trimming cut 1 base from V and 6 bases from J; bases unmatched to any gene: 5. The CDR3 runs to 16 residues.

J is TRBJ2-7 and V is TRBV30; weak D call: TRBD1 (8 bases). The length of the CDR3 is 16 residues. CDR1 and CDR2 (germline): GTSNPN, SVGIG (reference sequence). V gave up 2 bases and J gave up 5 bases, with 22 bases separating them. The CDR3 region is CAWSPLTSAGQDEQYF. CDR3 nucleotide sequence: TGTGCCTGGAGTCCTTTAACTAGCGCGGGACAGGACGAGCAGTACTTC.

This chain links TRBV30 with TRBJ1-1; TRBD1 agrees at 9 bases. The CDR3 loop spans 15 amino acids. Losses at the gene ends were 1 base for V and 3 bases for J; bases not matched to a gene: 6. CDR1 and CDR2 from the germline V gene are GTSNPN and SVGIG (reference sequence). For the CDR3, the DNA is TGTGCCTGGAGTGGACAGGGGGGCCTGGACACTGAAGCTTTCTTT. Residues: CAWSGQGGLDTEAFF.

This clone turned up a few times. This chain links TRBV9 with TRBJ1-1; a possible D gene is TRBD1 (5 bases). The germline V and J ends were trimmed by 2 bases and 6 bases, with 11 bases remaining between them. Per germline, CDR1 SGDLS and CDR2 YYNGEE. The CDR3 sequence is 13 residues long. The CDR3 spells CASSVQGRPEAFF. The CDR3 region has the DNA TGTGCCAGCAGCGTCCAGGGTCGTCCTGAAGCTTTCTTT.

CDR3 amino acids: CASRAQGYSGNTIYF. The CDR3 nucleotides read TGTGCCAGCAGAGCCCAGGGGTACTCTGGAAACACCATATATTTT. The rearrangement joins TRBV28 to TRBJ1-3; perhaps TRBD1 as D (6 bases). CDR1 MDHEN and CDR2 SYDVKM come from the germline V gene. The CDR3 spans 15 residues. Trimming removed 6 bases from V and 0 bases from J, with 12 bases in between.

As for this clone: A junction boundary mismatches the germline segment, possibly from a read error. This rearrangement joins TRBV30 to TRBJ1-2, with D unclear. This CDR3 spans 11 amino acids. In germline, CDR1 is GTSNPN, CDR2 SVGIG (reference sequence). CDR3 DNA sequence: TGTGCCTGGAGTGTAGAGGCAGCGGAAGACTTC. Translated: CAWSVEAAEDF.

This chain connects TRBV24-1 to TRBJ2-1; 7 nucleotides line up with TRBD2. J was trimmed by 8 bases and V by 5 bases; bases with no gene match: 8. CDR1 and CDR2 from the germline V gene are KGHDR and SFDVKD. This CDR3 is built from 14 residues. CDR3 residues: CATSGSGDVDEQFF. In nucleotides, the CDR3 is TGTGCCACCAGTGGGAGCGGGGATGTCGATGAGCAGTTCTTC.

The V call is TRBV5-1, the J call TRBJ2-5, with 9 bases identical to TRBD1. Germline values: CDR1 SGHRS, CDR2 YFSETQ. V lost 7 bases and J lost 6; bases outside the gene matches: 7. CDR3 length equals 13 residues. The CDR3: CASWGQGRKTQYF. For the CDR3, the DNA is TGCGCCAGCTGGGGACAGGGACGGAAGACCCAGTACTTC.

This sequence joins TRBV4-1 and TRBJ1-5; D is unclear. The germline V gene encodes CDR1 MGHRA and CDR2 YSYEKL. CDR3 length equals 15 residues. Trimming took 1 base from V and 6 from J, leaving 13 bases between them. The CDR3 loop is CASSQVRVRGQPQHF. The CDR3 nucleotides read TGCGCCAGCAGCCAAGTCCGGGTGCGCGGTCAGCCCCAGCATTTT.

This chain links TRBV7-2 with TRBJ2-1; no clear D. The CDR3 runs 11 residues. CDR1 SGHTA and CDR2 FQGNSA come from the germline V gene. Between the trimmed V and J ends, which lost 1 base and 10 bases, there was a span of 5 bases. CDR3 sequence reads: CASSLGREQFF. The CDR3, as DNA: TGTGCCAGCAGCTTAGGTCGCGAGCAGTTCTTC.

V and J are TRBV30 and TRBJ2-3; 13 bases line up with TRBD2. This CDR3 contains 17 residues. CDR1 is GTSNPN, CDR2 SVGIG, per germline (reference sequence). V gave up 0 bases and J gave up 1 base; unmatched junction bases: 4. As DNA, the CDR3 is TGTGCCTGGAGTGTACGACTAGCGGGGGGAGGCACAGATACGCAGTATTTT. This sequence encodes CAWSVRLAGGGTDTQYF.

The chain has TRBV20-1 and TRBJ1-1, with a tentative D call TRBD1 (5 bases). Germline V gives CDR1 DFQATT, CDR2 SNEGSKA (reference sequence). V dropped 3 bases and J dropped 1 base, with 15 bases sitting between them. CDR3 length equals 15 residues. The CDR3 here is CSASLSPRANTEAFF. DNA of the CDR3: TGCAGTGCTAGTCTCAGTCCCAGGGCGAACACTGAAGCTTTCTTT.

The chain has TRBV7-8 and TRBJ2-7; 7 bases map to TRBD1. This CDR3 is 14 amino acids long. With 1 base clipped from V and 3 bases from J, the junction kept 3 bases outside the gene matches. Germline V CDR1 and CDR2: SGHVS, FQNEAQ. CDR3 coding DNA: TGTGCCAGCAGCTTAGGCCAGGGGGACTACGAGCAGTACTTC. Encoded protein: CASSLGQGDYEQYF. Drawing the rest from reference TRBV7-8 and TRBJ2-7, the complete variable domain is GAGVSQSPRYKVAKRGQDVALRCDPISGHVSLFWYQQALGQGPEFLTYFQNEAQLDKSGLPSDRFFAERPEGSVSTLKIQRTQQEDSAVYLCASSLGQGDYEQYFGPGTRLTVT.

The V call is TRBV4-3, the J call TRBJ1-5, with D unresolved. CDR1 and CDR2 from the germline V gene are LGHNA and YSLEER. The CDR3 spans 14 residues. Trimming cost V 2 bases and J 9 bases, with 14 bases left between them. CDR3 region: CASSQTDRARPQHF. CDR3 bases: TGCGCCAGCAGCCAAACAGACCGGGCTCGGCCCCAGCATTTT.

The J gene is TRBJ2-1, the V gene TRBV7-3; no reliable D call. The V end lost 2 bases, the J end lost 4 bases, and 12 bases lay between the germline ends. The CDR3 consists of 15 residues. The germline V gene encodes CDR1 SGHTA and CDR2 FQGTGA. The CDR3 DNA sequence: TGTGCCAGCAGCTTAGGTCTCAGCCTATACAATGAGCAGTTCTTC. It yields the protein CASSLGLSLYNEQFF.

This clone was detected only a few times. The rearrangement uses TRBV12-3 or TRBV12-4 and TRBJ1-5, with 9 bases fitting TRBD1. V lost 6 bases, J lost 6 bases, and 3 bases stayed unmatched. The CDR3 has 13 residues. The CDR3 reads CASSRTGVQPQHF. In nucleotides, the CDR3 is TGTGCCAGCAGCCGGACAGGGGTTCAGCCCCAGCATTTT.

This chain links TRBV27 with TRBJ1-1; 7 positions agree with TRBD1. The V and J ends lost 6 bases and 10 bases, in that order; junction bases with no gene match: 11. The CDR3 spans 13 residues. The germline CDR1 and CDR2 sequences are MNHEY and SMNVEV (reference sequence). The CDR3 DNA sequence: TGTGCCAGCAGCCACCGACAGGGTATGAGAGCTTTCTTT. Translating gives CASSHRQGMRAFF.

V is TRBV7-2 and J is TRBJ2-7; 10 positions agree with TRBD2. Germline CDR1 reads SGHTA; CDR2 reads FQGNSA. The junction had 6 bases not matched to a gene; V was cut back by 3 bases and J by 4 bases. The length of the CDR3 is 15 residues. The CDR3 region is CASSFNSGGSYEQYF. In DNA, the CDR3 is TGTGCCAGCAGCTTTAATAGCGGGGGGTCATACGAGCAGTACTTC. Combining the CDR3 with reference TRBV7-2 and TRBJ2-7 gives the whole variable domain GAGVSQSPSNKVTEKGKDVELRCDPISGHTALYWYRQSLGQGLEFLIYFQGNSAPDKSGLPSDRFSAERTGGSVSTLTIQRTQQEDSAVYLCASSFNSGGSYEQYFGPGTRLTVT.